These T cell receptor beta chains were read from a single sample in a study of T cell responses to AZD1222 COVID-19 vaccine. Sequencing was performed with immunoSEQ multiplex PCR; in TCRdb, only in-frame clones are kept and a portion is missing. Seen here are more than 95,000 clones, roughly nine tenths observed once, and the top ten hold around 1.5%. This specimen was peripheral blood, taken on day 0 of AZD1222 vaccination. These TCRs come from an adult in good health. CDR3s include the opening cysteine and the closing phenylalanine or tryptophan. The D gene is left open where the match is weak. Rows give clone size only sometimes, using once, few, many, or a class for an expanded clone.

clone size: NA
CDR3 length: 13
D gene: NA
V gene: TRBV19
J gene: TRBJ1-1
CDR3 protein: CASSTSLDTEAFF
CDR3 DNA: TGTGCCAGTAGTACCTCCCTGGACACTGAAGCTTTCTTT

clone size: NA
CDR3 length: 18
D gene: TRBD2
V gene: TRBV18
J gene: TRBJ2-3
CDR3 protein: CASSPPLGSGSFEDTQYF
CDR3 DNA: TGTGCCAGCTCACCACCGCTTGGTAGCGGGAGTTTTGAAGATACGCAGTATTTT

clone size: NA
CDR3 length: 17
D gene: TRBD1
V gene: TRBV18
J gene: TRBJ2-7
CDR3 protein: CASSILTTGTGYYEQYF
CDR3 DNA: TGTGCCAGCTCAATACTGACCACCGGGACAGGTTACTACGAGCAGTACTTC

clone size: NA
CDR3 length: 13
D gene: NA
V gene: TRBV29-1
J gene: TRBJ2-1
CDR3 protein: CSAQGGGYNEQFF
CDR3 DNA: TGCAGCGCCCAAGGGGGAGGGTACAATGAGCAGTTCTTC

clone size: NA
CDR3 length: 12
D gene: TRBD2
V gene: TRBV27
J gene: TRBJ2-7
CDR3 protein: CASTSGNYEQYF
CDR3 DNA: TGTGCCAGCACTAGCGGGAACTACGAGCAGTACTTC

clone size: NA
CDR3 length: 16
D gene: TRBD1
V gene: TRBV29-1
J gene: TRBJ1-2
CDR3 protein: CSVDGWGQGKNYGYTF
CDR3 DNA: TGCAGCGTTGATGGCTGGGGACAGGGGAAAAACTATGGCTACACCTTC

clone size: NA
CDR3 length: 14
D gene: TRBD1
V gene: TRBV6-4
J gene: TRBJ2-7
CDR3 protein: CASSAGMTGYEQYF
CDR3 DNA: TGTGCCAGCAGTGCCGGCATGACAGGGTACGAGCAGTACTTC

clone size: NA
CDR3 length: 19
D gene: TRBD2
V gene: TRBV9
J gene: TRBJ2-1
CDR3 protein: CASSVGLAGGRSSYNEQFF
CDR3 DNA: TGTGCCAGCAGCGTAGGACTAGCGGGAGGACGCAGCTCCTACAATGAGCAGTTCTTC

clone size: NA
CDR3 length: 12
D gene: TRBD2
V gene: TRBV12-3/TRBV12-4
J gene: TRBJ2-5
CDR3 protein: CASGGVQETQYF
CDR3 DNA: TGTGCCAGTGGGGGGGTCCAAGAGACCCAGTACTTC

clone size: NA
CDR3 length: 18
D gene: TRBD2
V gene: TRBV11-2
J gene: TRBJ2-3
CDR3 protein: CASSRGLAGAGPTDTQYF
CDR3 DNA: TGTGCCAGCAGCAGGGGACTAGCGGGAGCGGGACCCACAGATACGCAGTATTTT

clone size: NA
CDR3 length: 15
D gene: NA
V gene: TRBV19
J gene: TRBJ1-1
CDR3 protein: CASSIEAGPDTEAFF
CDR3 DNA: TGTGCCAGTAGTATAGAGGCAGGACCTGACACTGAAGCTTTCTTT

clone size: NA
CDR3 length: 14
D gene: NA
V gene: TRBV18
J gene: TRBJ2-5
CDR3 protein: CASHGDITRETQYF
CDR3 DNA: TGTGCCAGCCACGGGGACATCACCCGAGAGACCCAGTACTTC

clone size: NA
CDR3 length: 10
D gene: NA
V gene: TRBV11-3
J gene: TRBJ2-2
CDR3 protein: CASSSGELFF
CDR3 DNA: TGTGCCAGCAGCTCCGGGGAGCTGTTTTTT

clone size: once
CDR3 length: 11
D gene: TRBD1
V gene: TRBV19
J gene: TRBJ1-1
CDR3 protein: CASSVGQGAFF
CDR3 DNA: TGTGCCAGTAGTGTGGGACAGGGGGCTTTCTTT

clone size: NA
CDR3 length: 15
D gene: TRBD1
V gene: TRBV19
J gene: TRBJ1-5
CDR3 protein: CASSIGQGAGQPQHF
CDR3 DNA: TGTGCCAGTAGTATTGGTCAGGGGGCCGGACAGCCCCAGCATTTT

clone size: NA
CDR3 length: 12
D gene: NA
V gene: TRBV12-3/TRBV12-4
J gene: TRBJ2-3
CDR3 protein: CASSAQEDTQYF
CDR3 DNA: TGTGCCAGCAGTGCCCAGGAGGATACGCAGTATTTT

clone size: NA
CDR3 length: 12
D gene: NA
V gene: TRBV13
J gene: TRBJ2-7
CDR3 protein: CASSLAPGGQYF
CDR3 DNA: TGTGCCAGCAGCTTAGCCCCAGGAGGGCAGTACTTC

clone size: NA
CDR3 length: 14
D gene: NA
V gene: TRBV4-1
J gene: TRBJ2-4
CDR3 protein: CASSARGGGDIQYF
CDR3 DNA: TGCGCCAGCAGCGCAAGAGGGGGGGGCGACATTCAGTACTTC

clone size: NA
CDR3 length: 17
D gene: NA
V gene: TRBV24-1
J gene: TRBJ2-7
CDR3 protein: CATSAFDTLRSTYEQYF
CDR3 DNA: TGTGCCACCAGTGCGTTTGACACCTTACGAAGTACCTACGAGCAGTACTTC

clone size: NA
CDR3 length: 18
D gene: TRBD1
V gene: TRBV18
J gene: TRBJ2-2
CDR3 protein: CASSTLRGGQGGTGELFF
CDR3 DNA: TGTGCCAGCTCAACATTACGAGGAGGACAGGGAGGCACCGGGGAGCTGTTTTTT

clone size: NA
CDR3 length: 14
D gene: NA
V gene: TRBV10-3
J gene: TRBJ1-1
CDR3 protein: CAISGRQGDTEAFF
CDR3 DNA: TGTGCCATCAGTGGTCGGCAGGGAGACACTGAAGCTTTCTTT

clone size: NA
CDR3 length: 16
D gene: TRBD1
V gene: TRBV7-9
J gene: TRBJ1-5
CDR3 protein: CASSRGQGDGNQPQHF
CDR3 DNA: TGTGCCAGCAGCAGAGGACAGGGTGATGGCAATCAGCCCCAGCATTTT

clone size: NA
CDR3 length: 15
D gene: NA
V gene: TRBV4-3
J gene: TRBJ1-6
CDR3 protein: CASSQGSGGDSPLHF
CDR3 DNA: TGCGCCAGCAGCCAAGGGTCTGGGGGCGATTCACCCCTCCACTTT

clone size: NA
CDR3 length: 14
D gene: TRBD2
V gene: TRBV19
J gene: TRBJ2-5
CDR3 protein: CASSSGRAGETQYF
CDR3 DNA: TGTGCCAGTAGTAGCGGGAGGGCAGGGGAGACCCAGTACTTC

clone size: NA
CDR3 length: 18
D gene: NA
V gene: TRBV23-1
J gene: TRBJ2-1
CDR3 protein: CASSQTPRPTSSYNEQFF
CDR3 DNA: TGCGCCAGCAGTCAAACCCCGAGACCAACGAGCTCCTACAATGAGCAGTTCTTC

clone size: once
CDR3 length: 15
D gene: NA
V gene: TRBV3-1/TRBV3-2
J gene: TRBJ2-3
CDR3 protein: CASSQVPSRTDTQYF
CDR3 DNA: TGTGCCAGCAGCCAAGTTCCTAGTCGCACAGATACGCAGTATTTT

clone size: NA
CDR3 length: 12
D gene: NA
V gene: TRBV29-1
J gene: TRBJ1-1
CDR3 protein: CSALTYGTEAFF
CDR3 DNA: TGCAGCGCCCTCACTTATGGGACTGAAGCTTTCTTT

clone size: once
CDR3 length: 16
D gene: TRBD2
V gene: TRBV19
J gene: TRBJ2-3
CDR3 protein: CASKDLAVRSTDTQYF
CDR3 DNA: TGTGCCAGTAAGGACCTAGCGGTCCGGAGCACAGATACGCAGTATTTT

clone size: NA
CDR3 length: 11
D gene: NA
V gene: TRBV20-1
J gene: TRBJ2-7
CDR3 protein: CSALISYEQYF
CDR3 DNA: TGCAGTGCTTTGATCTCCTACGAGCAGTACTTC

clone size: once
CDR3 length: 11
D gene: NA
V gene: TRBV29-1
J gene: TRBJ1-1
CDR3 protein: CSVEVGGRAFF
CDR3 DNA: TGCAGCGTTGAAGTAGGAGGGAGGGCTTTCTTT

clone size: once
CDR3 length: 15
D gene: NA
V gene: TRBV28
J gene: TRBJ1-5
CDR3 protein: CASRSFGQNNQPQHF
CDR3 DNA: TGTGCCAGCAGATCATTCGGACAGAACAATCAGCCCCAGCATTTT

clone size: NA
CDR3 length: 15
D gene: TRBD2
V gene: TRBV7-3
J gene: TRBJ2-3
CDR3 protein: CASSPSSGSLDTQYF
CDR3 DNA: TGTGCCAGCAGCCCTTCTAGCGGGAGCCTAGATACGCAGTATTTT

clone size: NA
CDR3 length: 13
D gene: NA
V gene: TRBV20-1
J gene: TRBJ1-6
CDR3 protein: CSASYLGGSPLHF
CDR3 DNA: TGCAGTGCTAGTTACCTGGGTGGCTCACCCCTCCACTTT

clone size: NA
CDR3 length: 15
D gene: TRBD2
V gene: TRBV7-9
J gene: TRBJ2-1
CDR3 protein: CATSPSGSTYNEQFF
CDR3 DNA: TGTGCCACCAGTCCTAGCGGTTCGACATACAATGAGCAGTTCTTC

clone size: few
CDR3 length: 16
D gene: TRBD1
V gene: TRBV27
J gene: TRBJ1-6
CDR3 protein: CASSLRGQGGGSPLHF
CDR3 DNA: TGTGCCAGCAGTCTCCGGGGACAGGGTGGAGGTTCACCCCTCCACTTT

clone size: few
CDR3 length: 13
D gene: NA
V gene: TRBV28
J gene: TRBJ2-1
CDR3 protein: CASSFRRNNEQFF
CDR3 DNA: TGTGCCAGCAGTTTTAGGAGAAACAATGAGCAGTTCTTC

clone size: NA
CDR3 length: 14
D gene: NA
V gene: TRBV10-3
J gene: TRBJ2-2
CDR3 protein: CAITRDMDTGELFF
CDR3 DNA: TGTGCCATCACACGGGACATGGACACCGGGGAGCTGTTTTTT

clone size: few
CDR3 length: 15
D gene: NA
V gene: TRBV11-3
J gene: TRBJ2-7
CDR3 protein: CASSLKGKDSYVQYF
CDR3 DNA: TGTGCCAGCAGCTTGAAAGGGAAAGATTCCTACGTGCAGTACTTC

clone size: NA
CDR3 length: 14
D gene: NA
V gene: TRBV15
J gene: TRBJ2-3
CDR3 protein: CATSRDRDTDTQYF
CDR3 DNA: TGTGCCACCAGCAGAGATAGGGACACAGATACGCAGTATTTT

clone size: NA
CDR3 length: 19
D gene: TRBD2
V gene: TRBV7-8
J gene: TRBJ2-2
CDR3 protein: CASSSWTSGRGANTGELFF
CDR3 DNA: TGTGCCAGCAGCTCTTGGACTAGCGGGAGAGGAGCGAACACCGGGGAGCTGTTTTTT

clone size: NA
CDR3 length: 14
D gene: NA
V gene: TRBV9
J gene: TRBJ1-4
CDR3 protein: CASRKPGVNEKLFF
CDR3 DNA: TGTGCCAGCAGAAAACCGGGGGTTAATGAAAAACTGTTTTTT

clone size: NA
CDR3 length: 12
D gene: NA
V gene: TRBV3-1/TRBV3-2
J gene: TRBJ1-1
CDR3 protein: CASSQDNWERFF
CDR3 DNA: TGTGCCAGCAGCCAAGATAATTGGGAAAGGTTCTTT

clone size: NA
CDR3 length: 18
D gene: TRBD2
V gene: TRBV11-2
J gene: TRBJ2-7
CDR3 protein: CASRGLRLAGRDYYEQYF
CDR3 DNA: TGTGCCAGCAGGGGGCTCAGACTAGCGGGAAGAGATTATTACGAGCAGTACTTC

clone size: NA
CDR3 length: 20
D gene: NA
V gene: TRBV3-1/TRBV3-2
J gene: TRBJ2-1
CDR3 protein: CASSKDHPTTVMGHYNEQFF
CDR3 DNA: TGTGCCAGCAGCAAAGATCACCCCACCACTGTGATGGGCCACTACAATGAGCAGTTCTTC